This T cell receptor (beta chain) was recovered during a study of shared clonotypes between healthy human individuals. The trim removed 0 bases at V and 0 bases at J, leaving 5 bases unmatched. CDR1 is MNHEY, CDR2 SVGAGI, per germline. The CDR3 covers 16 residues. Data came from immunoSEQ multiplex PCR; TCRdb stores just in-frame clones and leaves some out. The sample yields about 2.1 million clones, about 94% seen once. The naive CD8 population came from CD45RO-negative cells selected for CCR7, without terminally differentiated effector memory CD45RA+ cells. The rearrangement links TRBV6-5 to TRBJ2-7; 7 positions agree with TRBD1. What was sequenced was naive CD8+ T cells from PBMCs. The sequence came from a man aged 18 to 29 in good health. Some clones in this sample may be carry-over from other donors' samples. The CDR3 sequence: CASSYSTGSHSYEQYF. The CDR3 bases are TGTGCCAGCAGTTACTCGACAGGGTCCCACTCCTACGAGCAGTACTTC.